This TCR beta chain was sequenced for a study of blood T cell repertoires in COVID-19. Across the whole study: From the United States, Italy and Spain came samples of acute and convalescent COVID-19.

This clone was counted only a few times. Assay used: immunoSEQ multiplex PCR; TCRdb lists only in-frame clones, some missing. In the table there are over 45,000 clones, 80% of which are singletons. CDR3 length equals 13 residues. CDR1 is LNHDA and CDR2 is SQIVND in the germline V gene (reference sequence). The V segment lost 4 bases and the J segment 6 bases; nucleotides outside the gene matches: 3. The sample was peripheral blood. This clonotype was sampled from a man aged 60 to 75 with acute or convalescent COVID-19. The chain links TRBV19 to TRBJ1-1, with 9 bases that match TRBD1. The CDR3 reads CASSRRTGAEAFF. The CDR3 coding sequence is TGTGCCAGTAGTAGACGGACAGGGGCTGAAGCTTTCTTT.